The present T cell receptor beta chain was sequenced within a study of blood T cell repertoires in COVID-19. The wider study: Some COVID-19 samples were acute and others convalescent; all came from the United States, Italy and Spain. Sources were T cells, B-cell-depleted T cells, or PBMCs; the material itself was cDNA or gDNA.

Original processing methods: Reference gene primer amplification yielded estimated nucleated cell counts. Profiling relied on immunoSEQ multiplex PCR, and the TCRdb table lists in-frame clones only, not all of them. For V, J and clone size, that table is used; D and trimming come from the DNA. The sample lists 150,000 or so clones, about 82% occurring once. This clone was detected only a few times. Germline trimming cut 4 bases from V and 6 bases from J; bases unmatched to any gene: 14. In germline, CDR1 is SGHDT, CDR2 YYEEEE. CDR3 size: 16 residues. The chain links TRBV5-6 to TRBJ1-1, with 8 bases fitting TRBD1. The clonotype originates from a woman aged 35 to 49 with active or convalescent COVID-19. Material: peripheral blood. CDR3: CASSPPAGGRFSEAFF. CDR3 sequence (DNA): TGTGCCAGCAGCCCGCCCGCAGGGGGCAGGTTCTCTGAAGCTTTCTTT.